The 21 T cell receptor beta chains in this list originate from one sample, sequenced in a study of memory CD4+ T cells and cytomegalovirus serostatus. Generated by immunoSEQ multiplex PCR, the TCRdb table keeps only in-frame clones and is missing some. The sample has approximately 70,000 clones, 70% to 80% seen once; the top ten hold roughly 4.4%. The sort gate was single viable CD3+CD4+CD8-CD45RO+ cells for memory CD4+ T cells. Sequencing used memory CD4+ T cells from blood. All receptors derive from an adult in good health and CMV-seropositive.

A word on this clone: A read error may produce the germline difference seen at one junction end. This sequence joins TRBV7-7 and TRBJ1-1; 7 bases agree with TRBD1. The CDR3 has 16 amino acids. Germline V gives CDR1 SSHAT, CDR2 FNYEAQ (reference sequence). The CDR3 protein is CASSLTSTGLNTEAFF. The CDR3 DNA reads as TGTGCTAGCAGCTTAACTTCGACAGGGCTGAACACTGAAGCTTTCTTT.

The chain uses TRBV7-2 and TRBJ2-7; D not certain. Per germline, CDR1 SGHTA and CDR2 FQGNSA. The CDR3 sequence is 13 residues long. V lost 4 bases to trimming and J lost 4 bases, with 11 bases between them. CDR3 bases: TGTGCCAGCAGCTCCGGGCCTCGATACGAGCAGTACTTC. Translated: CASSSGPRYEQYF. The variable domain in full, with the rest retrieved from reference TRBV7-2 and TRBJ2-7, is GAGVSQSPSNKVTEKGKDVELRCDPISGHTALYWYRQSLGQGLEFLIYFQGNSAPDKSGLPSDRFSAERTGGSVSTLTIQRTQQEDSAVYLCASSSGPRYEQYFGPGTRLTVT.

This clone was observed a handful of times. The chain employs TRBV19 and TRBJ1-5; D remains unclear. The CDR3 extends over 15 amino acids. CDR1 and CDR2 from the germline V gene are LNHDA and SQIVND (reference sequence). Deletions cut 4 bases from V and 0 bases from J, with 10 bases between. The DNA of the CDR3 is TGTGCCAGTAGTAAGGCAGAGTATAGCAATCAGCCCCAGCATTTT. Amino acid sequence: CASSKAEYSNQPQHF.

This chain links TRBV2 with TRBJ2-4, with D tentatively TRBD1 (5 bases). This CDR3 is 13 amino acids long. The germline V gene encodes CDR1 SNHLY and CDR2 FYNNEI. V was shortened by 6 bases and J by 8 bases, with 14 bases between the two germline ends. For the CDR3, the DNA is TGTGCCAGCAGACCGGACCAAGGGGACATTCAGTACTTC. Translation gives CASRPDQGDIQYF.

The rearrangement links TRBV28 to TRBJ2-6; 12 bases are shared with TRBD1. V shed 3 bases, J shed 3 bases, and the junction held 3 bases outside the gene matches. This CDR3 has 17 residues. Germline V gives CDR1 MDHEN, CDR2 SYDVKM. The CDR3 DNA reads TGTGCCAGCAGTTTTGGGACAGGGGGCCATGGGGCCAACGTCCTGACTTTC. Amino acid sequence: CASSFGTGGHGANVLTF.

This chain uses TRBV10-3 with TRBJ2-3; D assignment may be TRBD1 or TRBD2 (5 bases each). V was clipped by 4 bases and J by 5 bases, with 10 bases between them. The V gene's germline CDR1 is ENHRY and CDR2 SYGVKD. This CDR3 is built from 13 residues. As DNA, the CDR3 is TGTGCCATCAGTGGTGGGACCCAAGATACGCAGTATTTT. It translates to CAISGGTQDTQYF.

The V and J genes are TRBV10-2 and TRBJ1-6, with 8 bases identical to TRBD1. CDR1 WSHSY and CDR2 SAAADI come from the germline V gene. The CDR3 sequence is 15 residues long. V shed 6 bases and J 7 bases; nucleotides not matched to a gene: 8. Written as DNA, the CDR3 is TGCGCCAGCAGCACCAGGGGGCAGGGGAATTCACCCCTCCACTTT. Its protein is CASSTRGQGNSPLHF.

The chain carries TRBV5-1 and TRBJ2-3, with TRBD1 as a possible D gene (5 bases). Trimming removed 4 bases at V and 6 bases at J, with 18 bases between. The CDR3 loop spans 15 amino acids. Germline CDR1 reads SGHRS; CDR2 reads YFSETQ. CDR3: CASSPRKSQGDTQYF. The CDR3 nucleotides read TGCGCCAGCAGCCCACGGAAGTCCCAGGGTGATACGCAGTATTTT.

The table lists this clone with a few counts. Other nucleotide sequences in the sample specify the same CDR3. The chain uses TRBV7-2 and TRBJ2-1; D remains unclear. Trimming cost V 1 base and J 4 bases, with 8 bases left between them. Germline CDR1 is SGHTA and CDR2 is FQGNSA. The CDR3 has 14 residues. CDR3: CASSLGTEYNEQFF. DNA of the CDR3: TGTGCCAGCAGCTTAGGTACAGAGTACAATGAGCAGTTCTTC. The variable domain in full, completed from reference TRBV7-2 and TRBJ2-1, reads GAGVSQSPSNKVTEKGKDVELRCDPISGHTALYWYRQSLGQGLEFLIYFQGNSAPDKSGLPSDRFSAERTGGSVSTLTIQRTQQEDSAVYLCASSLGTEYNEQFFGPGTRLTVL.

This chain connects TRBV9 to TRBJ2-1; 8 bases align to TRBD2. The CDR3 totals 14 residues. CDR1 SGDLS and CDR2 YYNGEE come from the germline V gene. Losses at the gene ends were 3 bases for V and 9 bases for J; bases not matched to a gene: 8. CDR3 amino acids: CASSETGGHGEQFF. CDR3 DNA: TGTGCCAGCAGCGAAACGGGGGGGCATGGTGAGCAGTTCTTC.

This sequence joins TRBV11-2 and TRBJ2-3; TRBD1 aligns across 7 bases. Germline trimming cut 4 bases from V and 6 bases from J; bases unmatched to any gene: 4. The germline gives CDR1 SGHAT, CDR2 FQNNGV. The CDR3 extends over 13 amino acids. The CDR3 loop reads CASSSTGRDTQYF. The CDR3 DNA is TGTGCCAGCAGCTCGACAGGGCGCGATACGCAGTATTTT.

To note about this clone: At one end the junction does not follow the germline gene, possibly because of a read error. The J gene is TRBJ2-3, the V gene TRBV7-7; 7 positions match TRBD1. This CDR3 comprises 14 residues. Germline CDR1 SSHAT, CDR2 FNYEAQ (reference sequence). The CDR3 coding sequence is TGTGCTAGCAGCCGCGGACAGGGCACAGATACGCAGTATTTT. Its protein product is CASSRGQGTDTQYF.

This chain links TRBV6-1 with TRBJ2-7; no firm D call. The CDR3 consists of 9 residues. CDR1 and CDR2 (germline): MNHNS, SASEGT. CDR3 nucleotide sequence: TGTCCCTTCCTCTACGAGCAGTACTTC. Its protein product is CPFLYEQYF.

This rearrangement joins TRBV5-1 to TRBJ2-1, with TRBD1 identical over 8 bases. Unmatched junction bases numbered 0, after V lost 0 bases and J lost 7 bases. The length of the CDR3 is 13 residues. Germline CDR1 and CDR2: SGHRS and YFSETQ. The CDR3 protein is CASSLDRGNEQFF. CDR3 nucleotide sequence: TGCGCCAGCAGCTTGGACAGGGGGAATGAGCAGTTCTTC.

The CDR3 loop is CASSPWTLSYNEQFF. CDR3 sequence (DNA): TGTGCCAGCAGCCCTTGGACTCTCTCCTACAATGAGCAGTTCTTC. This rearrangement joins TRBV7-2 to TRBJ2-1; D possibly corresponds to TRBD2 (5 bases). The ends were cut back, 5 bases at V and 0 bases at J, with 11 bases in the middle. Germline lookup yields CDR1 SGHTA and CDR2 FQGNSA. This CDR3 contains 15 residues.

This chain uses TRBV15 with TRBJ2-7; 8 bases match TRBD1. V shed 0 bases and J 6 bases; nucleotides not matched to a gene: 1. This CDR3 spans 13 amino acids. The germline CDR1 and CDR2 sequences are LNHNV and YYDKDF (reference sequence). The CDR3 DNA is TGTGCCACCAGCAGAGATGGACAGGGCGAGCAGTACTTC. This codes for CATSRDGQGEQYF. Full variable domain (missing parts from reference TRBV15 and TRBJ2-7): DAMVIQNPRYQVTQFGKPVTLSCSQTLNHNVMYWYQQKSSQAPKLLFHYYDKDFNNEADTPDNFQSRRPNTSFCFLDIRSPGLGDTAMYLCATSRDGQGEQYFGPGTRLTVT.

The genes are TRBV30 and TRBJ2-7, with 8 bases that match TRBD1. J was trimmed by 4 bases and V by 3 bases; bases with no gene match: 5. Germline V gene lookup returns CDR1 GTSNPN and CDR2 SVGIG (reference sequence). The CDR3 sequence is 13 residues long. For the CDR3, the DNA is TGTGCCTGGAGCCTGGGACAGGATTACGAGCAGTACTTC. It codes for CAWSLGQDYEQYF. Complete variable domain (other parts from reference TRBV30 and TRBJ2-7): SQTIHQWPATLVQPVGSPLSLECTVEGTSNPNLYWYRQAAGRGLQLLFYSVGIGQISSEVPQNLSASRPQDRQFILSSKKLLLSDSGFYLCAWSLGQDYEQYFGPGTRLTVT.

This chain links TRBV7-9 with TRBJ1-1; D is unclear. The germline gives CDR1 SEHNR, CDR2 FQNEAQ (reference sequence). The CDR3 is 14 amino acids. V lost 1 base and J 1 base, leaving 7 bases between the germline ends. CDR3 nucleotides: TGTGCCAGCAGCTTAGGCGGACCGAACACTGAAGCTTTCTTT. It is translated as CASSLGGPNTEAFF.

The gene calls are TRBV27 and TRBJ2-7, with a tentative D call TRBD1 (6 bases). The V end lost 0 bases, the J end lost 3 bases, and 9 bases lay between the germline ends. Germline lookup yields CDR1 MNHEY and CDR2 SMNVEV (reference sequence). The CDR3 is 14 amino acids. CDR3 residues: CASSLSRGIYEQYF. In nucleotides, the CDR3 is TGTGCCAGCAGTTTATCCAGGGGAATCTACGAGCAGTACTTC.

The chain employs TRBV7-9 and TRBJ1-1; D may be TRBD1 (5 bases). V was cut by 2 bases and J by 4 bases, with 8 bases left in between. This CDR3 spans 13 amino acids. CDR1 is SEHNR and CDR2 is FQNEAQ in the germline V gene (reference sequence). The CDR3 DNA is TGTGCCAGCAGCTTAACGGGGGGCACTGAAGCTTTCTTT. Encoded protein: CASSLTGGTEAFF.

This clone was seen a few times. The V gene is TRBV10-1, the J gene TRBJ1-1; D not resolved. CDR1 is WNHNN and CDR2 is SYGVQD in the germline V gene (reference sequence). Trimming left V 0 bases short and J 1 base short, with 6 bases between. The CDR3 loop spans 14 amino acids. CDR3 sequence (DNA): TGCGCCAGCAGTGAGTCGTTCGGGAACACTGAAGCTTTCTTT. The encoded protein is CASSESFGNTEAFF.